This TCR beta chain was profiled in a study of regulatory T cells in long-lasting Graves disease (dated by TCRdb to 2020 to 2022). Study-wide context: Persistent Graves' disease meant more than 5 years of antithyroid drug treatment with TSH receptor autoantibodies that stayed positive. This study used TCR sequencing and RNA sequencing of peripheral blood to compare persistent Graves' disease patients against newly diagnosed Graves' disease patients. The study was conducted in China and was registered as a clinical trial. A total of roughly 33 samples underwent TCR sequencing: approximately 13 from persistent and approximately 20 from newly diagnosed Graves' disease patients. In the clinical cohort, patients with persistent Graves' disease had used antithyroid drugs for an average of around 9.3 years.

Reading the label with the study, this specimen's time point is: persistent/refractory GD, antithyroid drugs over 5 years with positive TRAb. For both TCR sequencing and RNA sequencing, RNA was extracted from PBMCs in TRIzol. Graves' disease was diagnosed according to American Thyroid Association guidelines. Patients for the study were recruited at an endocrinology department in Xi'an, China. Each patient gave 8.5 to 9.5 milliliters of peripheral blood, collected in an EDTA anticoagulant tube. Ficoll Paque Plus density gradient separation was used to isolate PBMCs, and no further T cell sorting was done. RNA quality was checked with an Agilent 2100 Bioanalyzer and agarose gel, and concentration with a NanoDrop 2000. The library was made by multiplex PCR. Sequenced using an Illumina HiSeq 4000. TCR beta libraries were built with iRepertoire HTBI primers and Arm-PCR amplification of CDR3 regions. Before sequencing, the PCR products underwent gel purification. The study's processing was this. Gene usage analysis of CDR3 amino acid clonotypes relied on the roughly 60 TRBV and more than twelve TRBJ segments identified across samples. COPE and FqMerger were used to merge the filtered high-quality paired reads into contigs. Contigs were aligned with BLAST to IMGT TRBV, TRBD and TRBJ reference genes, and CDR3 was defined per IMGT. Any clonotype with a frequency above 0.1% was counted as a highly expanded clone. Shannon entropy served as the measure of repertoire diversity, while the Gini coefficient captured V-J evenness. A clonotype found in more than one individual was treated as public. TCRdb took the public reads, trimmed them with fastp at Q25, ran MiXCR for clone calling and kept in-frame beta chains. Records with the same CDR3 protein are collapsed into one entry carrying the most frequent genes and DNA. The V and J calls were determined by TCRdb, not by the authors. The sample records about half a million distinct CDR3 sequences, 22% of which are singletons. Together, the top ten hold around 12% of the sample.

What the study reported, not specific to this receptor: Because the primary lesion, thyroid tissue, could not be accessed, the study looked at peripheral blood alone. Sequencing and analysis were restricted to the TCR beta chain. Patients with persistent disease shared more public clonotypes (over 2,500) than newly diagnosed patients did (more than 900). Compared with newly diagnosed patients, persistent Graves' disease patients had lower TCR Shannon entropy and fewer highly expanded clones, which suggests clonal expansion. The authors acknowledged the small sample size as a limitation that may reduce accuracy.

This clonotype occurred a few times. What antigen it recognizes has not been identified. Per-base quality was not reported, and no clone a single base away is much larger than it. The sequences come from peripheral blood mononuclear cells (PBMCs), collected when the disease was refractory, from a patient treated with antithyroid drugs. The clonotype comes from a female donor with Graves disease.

The bases are TGCGCCAGCAGCTTCCAGGACAACTATGGCTACACCTTC. This sequence encodes CASSFQDNYGYTF. The rearrangement combines TRBV5-1 with TRBJ1-2; the D gene remains uncertain. CDR1 and CDR2 are read off the germline V gene as SGHRS and YFSETQ. The CDR3 measures 13 amino acids from cysteine to phenylalanine. The read is trimmed to its CDR3 DNA, 39 bases read in frame from base 1. V lost 2 bases and J lost 2 bases; the stretch between them is 7 bases long.